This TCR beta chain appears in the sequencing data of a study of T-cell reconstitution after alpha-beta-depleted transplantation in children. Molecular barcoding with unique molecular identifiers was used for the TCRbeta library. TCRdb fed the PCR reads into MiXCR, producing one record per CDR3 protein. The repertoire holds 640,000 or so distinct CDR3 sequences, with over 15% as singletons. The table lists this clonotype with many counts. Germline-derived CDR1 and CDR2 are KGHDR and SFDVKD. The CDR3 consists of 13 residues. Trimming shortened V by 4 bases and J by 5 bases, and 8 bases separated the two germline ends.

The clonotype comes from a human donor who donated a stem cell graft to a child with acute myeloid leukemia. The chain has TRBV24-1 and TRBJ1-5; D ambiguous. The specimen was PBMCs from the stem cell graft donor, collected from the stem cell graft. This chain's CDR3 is CATSDRYDQPQHF. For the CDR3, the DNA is TGTGCCACCAGTGACCGTTACGATCAGCCCCAGCATTTT.